The TCR beta chain described here comes from a study of blood T cell repertoires in COVID-19. Across the study: Some COVID-19 samples were acute and others convalescent; all came from the United States, Italy and Spain. PBMCs, B-cell-depleted T cells, or T cells were the source of the cDNA or gDNA that made up the material.

This CDR3 has 14 residues. Germline CDR1 SGHRS, CDR2 YFSETQ. With 4 bases removed from V and 3 bases from J, the gap between germline ends came to 11 bases. Per the original data handling: Amplification from reference gene primers served as the basis for estimated nucleated cell counts. The method was immunoSEQ multiplex PCR; TCRdb's version includes in-frame clones alone and lacks a portion of them. V and J calls and clone size are given by that table; D and trimming were obtained from the DNA. In the table there are about 68,000 clones, 70% to 80% of which are singletons. The sequence was collected from a human donor in a cohort sampled during active COVID-19. The V and J genes are TRBV5-1 and TRBJ2-1; TRBD1 might be the D (6 bases). Sample: peripheral blood. The CDR3 DNA sequence: TGCGCCAGCAGCCTAGACAGGAACTACAATGAGCAGTTCTTC. Protein: CASSLDRNYNEQFF. The full variable domain, with the rest looked up from reference TRBV5-1 and TRBJ2-1, is KAGVTQTPRYLIKTRGQQVTLSCSPISGHRSVSWYQQTPGQGLQFLFEYFSETQRNKGNFPGRFSGRQFSNSRSEMNVSTLELGDSALYLCASSLDRNYNEQFFGPGTRLTVL.